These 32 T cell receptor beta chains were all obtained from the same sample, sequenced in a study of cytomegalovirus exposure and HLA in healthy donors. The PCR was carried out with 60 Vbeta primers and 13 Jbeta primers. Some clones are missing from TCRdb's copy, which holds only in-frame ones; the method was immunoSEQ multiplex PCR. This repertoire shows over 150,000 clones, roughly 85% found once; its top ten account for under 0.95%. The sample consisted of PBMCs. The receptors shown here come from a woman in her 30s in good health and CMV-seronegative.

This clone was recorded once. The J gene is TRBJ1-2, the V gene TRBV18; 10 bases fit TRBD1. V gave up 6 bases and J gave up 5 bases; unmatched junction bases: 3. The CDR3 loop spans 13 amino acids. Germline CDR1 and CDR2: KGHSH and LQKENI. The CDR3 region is CASSDRGFYGYTF. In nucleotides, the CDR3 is TGTGCCAGCTCGGACAGGGGGTTTTATGGCTACACCTTC.

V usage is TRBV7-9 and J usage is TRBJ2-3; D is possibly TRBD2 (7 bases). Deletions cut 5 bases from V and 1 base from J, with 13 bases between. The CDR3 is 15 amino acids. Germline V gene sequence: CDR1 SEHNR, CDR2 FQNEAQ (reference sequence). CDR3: CASSITGGRTDTQYF. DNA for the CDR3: TGTGCCAGCAGCATTACGGGGGGCCGCACAGATACGCAGTATTTT. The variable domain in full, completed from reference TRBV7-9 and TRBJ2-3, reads DTGVSQNPRHKITKRGQNVTFRCDPISEHNRLYWYRQTLGQGPEFLTYFQNEAQLEKSRLLSDRFSAERPKGSFSTLEIQRTEQGDSAMYLCASSITGGRTDTQYFGPGTRLTVL.

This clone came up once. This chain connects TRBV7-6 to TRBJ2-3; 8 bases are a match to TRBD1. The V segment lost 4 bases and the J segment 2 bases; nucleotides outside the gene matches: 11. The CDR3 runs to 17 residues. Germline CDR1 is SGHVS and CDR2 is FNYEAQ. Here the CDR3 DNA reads TGTGCCAGCAGCTCACCATTCCGGGACAGGCACACAGATACGCAGTATTTT. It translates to CASSSPFRDRHTDTQYF.

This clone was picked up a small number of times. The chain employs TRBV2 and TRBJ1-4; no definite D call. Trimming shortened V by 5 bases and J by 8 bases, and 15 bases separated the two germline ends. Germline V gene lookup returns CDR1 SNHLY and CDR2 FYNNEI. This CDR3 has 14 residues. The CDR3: CASSSFQGREKLFF. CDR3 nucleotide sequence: TGTGCCAGCAGTAGTTTTCAAGGGAGGGAAAAACTGTTTTTT.

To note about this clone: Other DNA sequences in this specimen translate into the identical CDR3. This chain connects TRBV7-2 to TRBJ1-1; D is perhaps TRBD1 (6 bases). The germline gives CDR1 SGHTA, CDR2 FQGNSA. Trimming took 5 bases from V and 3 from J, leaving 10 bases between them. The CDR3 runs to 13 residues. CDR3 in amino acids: CASSPQGYTEAFF. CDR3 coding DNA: TGTGCCAGCAGCCCCCAGGGGTACACTGAAGCTTTCTTT.

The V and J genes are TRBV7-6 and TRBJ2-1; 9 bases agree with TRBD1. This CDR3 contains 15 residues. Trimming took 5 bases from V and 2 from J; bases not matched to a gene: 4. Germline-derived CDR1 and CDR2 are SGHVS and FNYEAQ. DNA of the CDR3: TGTGCCAGCAGCCCCGGGACAGGGCCCTACAATGAGCAGTTCTTC. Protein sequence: CASSPGTGPYNEQFF.

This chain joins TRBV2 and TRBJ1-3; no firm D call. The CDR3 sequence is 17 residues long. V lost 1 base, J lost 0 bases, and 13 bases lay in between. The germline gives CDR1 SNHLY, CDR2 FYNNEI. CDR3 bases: TGTGCCAGCAGTGAAGAGAATGGGCGAATCTCTGGAAACACCATATATTTT. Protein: CASSEENGRISGNTIYF.

The CDR3 sequence is CASSLVPRQGRGNEQFF. CDR3 DNA: TGCGCCAGCAGCTTAGTCCCCAGACAGGGGAGAGGCAATGAGCAGTTCTTC. V is TRBV5-1 and J is TRBJ2-1, with TRBD1 matching 8 bases. The V gene end was trimmed by 2 bases and the J gene end by 6 bases; junction bases not matched to a gene: 13. Germline V gene sequence: CDR1 SGHRS, CDR2 YFSETQ. The CDR3 has 17 residues.

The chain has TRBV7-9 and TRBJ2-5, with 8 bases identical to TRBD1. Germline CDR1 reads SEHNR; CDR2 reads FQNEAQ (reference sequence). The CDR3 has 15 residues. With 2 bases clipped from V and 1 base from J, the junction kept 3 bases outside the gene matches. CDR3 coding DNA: TGTGCCAGCAGCTTACGGACAGGGATCCAAGAGACCCAGTACTTC. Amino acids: CASSLRTGIQETQYF.

The CDR3: CASSQDRDRVNQPQHF. The CDR3 bases are TGCGCCAGCAGCCAAGATCGCGACAGGGTCAATCAGCCCCAGCATTTT. This sequence joins TRBV4-1 and TRBJ1-5, with TRBD1 matching over 7 bases. J was trimmed by 3 bases and V by 0 bases; bases with no gene match: 5. This CDR3 spans 16 amino acids. Germline CDR1 and CDR2: MGHRA and YSYEKL.

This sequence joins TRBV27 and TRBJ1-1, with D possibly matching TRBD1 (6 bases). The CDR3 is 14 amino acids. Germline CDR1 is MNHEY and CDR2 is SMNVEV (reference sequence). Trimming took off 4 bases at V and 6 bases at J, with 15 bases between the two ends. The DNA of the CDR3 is TGTGCCAGCAGTTACTCTACAGGGCCCCCTGAAGCTTTCTTT. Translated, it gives CASSYSTGPPEAFF.

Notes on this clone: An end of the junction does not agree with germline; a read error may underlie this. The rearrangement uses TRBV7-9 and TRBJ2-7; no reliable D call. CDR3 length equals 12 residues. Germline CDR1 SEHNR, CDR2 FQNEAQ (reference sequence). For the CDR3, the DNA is TGTTCCAGCAGCTTAGGAGTCTACGAGCAGTACTTC. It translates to CSSSLGVYEQYF.

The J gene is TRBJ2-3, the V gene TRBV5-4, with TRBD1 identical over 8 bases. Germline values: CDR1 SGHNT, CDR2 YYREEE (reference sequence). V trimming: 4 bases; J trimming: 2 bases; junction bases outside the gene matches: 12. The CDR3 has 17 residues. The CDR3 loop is CASSGGQGRDITDTQYF. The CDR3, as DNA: TGTGCCAGCAGCGGCGGACAGGGCCGAGATATCACAGATACGCAGTATTTT.

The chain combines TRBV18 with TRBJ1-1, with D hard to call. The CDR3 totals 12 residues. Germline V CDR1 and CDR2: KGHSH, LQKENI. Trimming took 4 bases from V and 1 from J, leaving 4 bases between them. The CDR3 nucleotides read TGTGCCAGCTCACGAGAGAACACTGAAGCTTTCTTT. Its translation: CASSRENTEAFF. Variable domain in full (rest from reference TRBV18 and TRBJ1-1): NAGVMQNPRHLVRRRGQEARLRCSPMKGHSHVYWYRQLPEEGLKFMVYLQKENIIDESGMPKERFSAEFPKEGPSILRIQQVVRGDSAAYFCASSRENTEAFFGQGTRLTVV.

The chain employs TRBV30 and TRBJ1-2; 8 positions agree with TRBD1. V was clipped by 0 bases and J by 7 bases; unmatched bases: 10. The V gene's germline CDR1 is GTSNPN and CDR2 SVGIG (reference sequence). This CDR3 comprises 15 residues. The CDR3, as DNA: TGTGCCTGGAGTGTCCCGGGACAGGCTTATCTTGGCTACACCTTC. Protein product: CAWSVPGQAYLGYTF.

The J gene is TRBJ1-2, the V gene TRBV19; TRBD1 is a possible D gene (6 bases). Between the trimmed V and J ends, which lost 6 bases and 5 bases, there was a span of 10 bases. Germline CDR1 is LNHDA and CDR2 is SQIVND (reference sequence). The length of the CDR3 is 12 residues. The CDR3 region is CASRDSKYGYTF. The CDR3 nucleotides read TGTGCCAGTAGGGACAGTAAATATGGCTACACCTTC.

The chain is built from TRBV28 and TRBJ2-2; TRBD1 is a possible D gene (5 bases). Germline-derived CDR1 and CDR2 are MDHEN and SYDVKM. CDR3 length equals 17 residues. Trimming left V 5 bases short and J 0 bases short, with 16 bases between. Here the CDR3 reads CASSPNRGRANTGELFF. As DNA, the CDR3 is TGTGCCAGCAGTCCCAATAGAGGCAGGGCGAACACCGGGGAGCTGTTTTTT.

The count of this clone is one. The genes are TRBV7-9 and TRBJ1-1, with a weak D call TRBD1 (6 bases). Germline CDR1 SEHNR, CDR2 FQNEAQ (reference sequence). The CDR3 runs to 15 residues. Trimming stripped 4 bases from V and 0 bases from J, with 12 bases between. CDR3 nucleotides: TGTGCCAGCAGCTCCGAACAGGGTATGAACACTGAAGCTTTCTTT. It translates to CASSSEQGMNTEAFF.

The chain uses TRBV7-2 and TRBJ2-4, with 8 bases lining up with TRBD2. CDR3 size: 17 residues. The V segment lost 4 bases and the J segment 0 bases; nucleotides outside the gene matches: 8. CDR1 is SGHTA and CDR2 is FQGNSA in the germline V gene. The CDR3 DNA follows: TGTGCCAGCAGCTCGGGGGCGGGGGGTCTAGCCAAAAACATTCAGTACTTC. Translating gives CASSSGAGGLAKNIQYF.

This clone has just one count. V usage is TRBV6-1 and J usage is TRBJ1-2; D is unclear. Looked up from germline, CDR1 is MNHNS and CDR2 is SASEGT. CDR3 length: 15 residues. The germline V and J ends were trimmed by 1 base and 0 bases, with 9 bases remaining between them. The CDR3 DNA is TGTGCCAGCAGTGAAGGTGGCACCGCTAACTATGGCTACACCTTC. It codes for CASSEGGTANYGYTF.

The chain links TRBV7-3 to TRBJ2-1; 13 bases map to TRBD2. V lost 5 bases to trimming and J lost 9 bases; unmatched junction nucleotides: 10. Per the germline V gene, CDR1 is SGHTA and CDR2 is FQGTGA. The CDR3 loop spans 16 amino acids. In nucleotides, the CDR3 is TGTGCCAGCAGCGCATCACTAGCGGGAGGGCCGAGTGAGCAGTTCTTC. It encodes CASSASLAGGPSEQFF. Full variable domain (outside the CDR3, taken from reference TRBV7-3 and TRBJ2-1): GAGVSQTPSNKVTEKGKYVELRCDPISGHTALYWYRQSLGQGPEFLIYFQGTGAADDSGLPNDRFFAVRPEGSVSTLKIQRTERGDSAVYLCASSASLAGGPSEQFFGPGTRLTVL.

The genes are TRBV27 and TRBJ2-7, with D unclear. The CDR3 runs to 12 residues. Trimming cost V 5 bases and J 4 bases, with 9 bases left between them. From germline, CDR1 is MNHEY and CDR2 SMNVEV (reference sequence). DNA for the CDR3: TGTGCCAGCAGTAACTCTGATTACGAGCAGTACTTC. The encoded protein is CASSNSDYEQYF.

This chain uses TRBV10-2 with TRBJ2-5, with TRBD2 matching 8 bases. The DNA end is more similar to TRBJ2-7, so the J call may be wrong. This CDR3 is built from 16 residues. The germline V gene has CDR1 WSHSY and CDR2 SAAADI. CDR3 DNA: TGCGCCAGCAGATCCACCCTCACGGGAGGGCCTGGCGAGCAGTACTTC. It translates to CASRSTLTGGPGEQYF.

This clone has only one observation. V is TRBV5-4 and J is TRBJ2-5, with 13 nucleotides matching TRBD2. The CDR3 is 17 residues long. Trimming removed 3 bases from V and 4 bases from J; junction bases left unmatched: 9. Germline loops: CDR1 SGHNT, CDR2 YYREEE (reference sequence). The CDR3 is CASSSGLLAGGVETQYF. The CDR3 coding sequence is TGTGCCAGCAGCTCGGGTTTACTAGCGGGGGGGGTAGAGACCCAGTACTTC.

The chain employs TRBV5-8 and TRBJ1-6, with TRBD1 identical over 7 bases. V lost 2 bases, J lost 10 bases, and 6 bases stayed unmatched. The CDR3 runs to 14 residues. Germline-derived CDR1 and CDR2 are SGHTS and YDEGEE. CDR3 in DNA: TGTGCCAGCAGCTTTACAGGGGTCGGGTCACCCCTCCACTTT. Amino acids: CASSFTGVGSPLHF.

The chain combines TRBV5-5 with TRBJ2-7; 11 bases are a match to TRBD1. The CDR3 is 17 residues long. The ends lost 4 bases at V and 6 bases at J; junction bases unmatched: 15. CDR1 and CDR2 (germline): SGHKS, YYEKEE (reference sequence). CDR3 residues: CASSRRAGQGGSFEQYF. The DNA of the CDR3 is TGTGCCAGCAGCAGGAGAGCGGGACAGGGGGGATCGTTCGAGCAGTACTTC.

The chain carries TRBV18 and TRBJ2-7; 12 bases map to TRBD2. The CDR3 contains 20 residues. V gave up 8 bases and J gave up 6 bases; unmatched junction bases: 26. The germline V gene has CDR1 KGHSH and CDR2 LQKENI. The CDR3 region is CASRDPPETSGSTLLPEQYF. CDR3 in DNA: TGTGCCAGCCGTGACCCGCCCGAGACTAGCGGGAGTACCCTCCTCCCCGAGCAGTACTTC.

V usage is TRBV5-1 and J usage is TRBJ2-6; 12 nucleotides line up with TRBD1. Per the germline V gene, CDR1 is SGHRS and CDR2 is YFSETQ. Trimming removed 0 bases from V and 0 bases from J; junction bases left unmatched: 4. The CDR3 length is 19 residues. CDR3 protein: CASSLEGQGARSGANVLTF. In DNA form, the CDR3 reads TGCGCCAGCAGCTTGGAGGGACAGGGGGCCCGCTCTGGGGCCAACGTCCTGACTTTC.

The CDR3 DNA is TGTGCCAGCAGTCCCGGGGTTCGCGGACAGCCCCAGCATTTT. As protein: CASSPGVRGQPQHF. The chain recombines TRBV27 with TRBJ1-5, with no clear D. The germline V gene has CDR1 MNHEY and CDR2 SMNVEV (reference sequence). The germline V and J ends were trimmed by 5 bases and 7 bases, with 15 bases remaining between them. This CDR3 has 14 residues.

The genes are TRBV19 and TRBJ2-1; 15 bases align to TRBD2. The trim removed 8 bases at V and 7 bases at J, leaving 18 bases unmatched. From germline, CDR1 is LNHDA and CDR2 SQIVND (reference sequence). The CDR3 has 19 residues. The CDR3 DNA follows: TGTGCCAGTGTGCCCCGGACTAGCGGGAGGGCCAGAAGTGGGAATGAGCAGTTCTTC. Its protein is CASVPRTSGRARSGNEQFF.

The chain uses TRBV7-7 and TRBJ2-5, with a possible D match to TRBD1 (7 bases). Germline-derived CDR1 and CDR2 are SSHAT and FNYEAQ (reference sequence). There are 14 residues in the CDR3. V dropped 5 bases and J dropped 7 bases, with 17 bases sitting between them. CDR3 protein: CASSRRGREGTQYF. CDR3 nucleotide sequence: TGTGCCAGCAGCCGAAGGGGGCGGGAAGGGACCCAGTACTTC.

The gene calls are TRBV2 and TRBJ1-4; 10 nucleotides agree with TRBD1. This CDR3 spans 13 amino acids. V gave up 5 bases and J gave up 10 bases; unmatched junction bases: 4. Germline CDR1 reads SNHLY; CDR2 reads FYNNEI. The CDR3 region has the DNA TGTGCCAGCAGTAGGGACAGGGGCGGAAAACTGTTTTTT. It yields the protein CASSRDRGGKLFF.